Following are 26 T cell receptor beta chains from one sample sequenced in a study of blood T cell repertoires in COVID-19. Data came from immunoSEQ multiplex PCR; TCRdb stores just in-frame clones and leaves some out. Of about 220,000 clones detected, roughly 80% appear once; the ten largest clones hold approximately 1.3%. The sample taken for sequencing was PBMCs or T cells enriched from blood (not recorded which). The source is a woman aged 40 to 55 with acute COVID-19.

The chain uses TRBV7-3 and TRBJ2-3, with unresolved D. The germline gives CDR1 SGHTA, CDR2 FQGTGA. The CDR3 spans 12 residues. V was cut by 5 bases and J by 2 bases, with 5 bases left in between. The CDR3 region is CASSLDTDTQYF. The CDR3 nucleotides read TGTGCCAGCAGCCTAGACACAGATACGCAGTATTTT.

This chain uses TRBV5-4 with TRBJ1-2, with 8 bases lining up with TRBD1. V lost 4 bases, J lost 6 bases, and 11 bases stayed unmatched. Germline V gene data show CDR1 as SGHNT and CDR2 as YYREEE (reference sequence). This CDR3 has 15 amino acids. In DNA form, the CDR3 reads TGTGCCAGCAGCAGATTACAGGGGGAAAGGGATGGCTACACCTTC. This codes for CASSRLQGERDGYTF.

The chain joins TRBV5-1 to TRBJ2-7; 10 bases are shared with TRBD1. Per germline, CDR1 SGHRS and CDR2 YFSETQ. The CDR3 sequence is 16 residues long. Trimming took 3 bases from V and 5 from J; bases not matched to a gene: 11. The DNA of the CDR3 is TGCGCCAGCAGCTACACCATCGGACAGGGGGGGAACGAGCAGTACTTC. The encoded protein is CASSYTIGQGGNEQYF.

The CDR3 is CASSRNTGSTDTQYF. In DNA form, the CDR3 reads TGTGCCAGCAGCCGGAATACGGGGAGCACAGATACGCAGTATTTT. V gene TRBV4-2 combines with J gene TRBJ2-3, with D perhaps matching TRBD2 (5 bases). The CDR3 runs 15 residues. V was trimmed by 4 bases and J by 0 bases, leaving 11 bases between them. Germline V gene lookup returns CDR1 LGHNA and CDR2 YNFKEQ.

The chain carries TRBV11-2 and TRBJ2-1, with D perhaps matching TRBD1 (5 bases). Between the trimmed V and J ends, which lost 5 bases and 2 bases, there was a span of 16 bases. This CDR3 is built from 16 residues. Germline lookup yields CDR1 SGHAT and CDR2 FQNNGV. The CDR3 region is CASSPARQRPYNEQFF. In DNA form, the CDR3 reads TGTGCCAGCAGCCCCGCCCGACAGAGACCCTACAATGAGCAGTTCTTC.

This clone was seen once. The V call is TRBV7-2, the J call TRBJ1-2, with D hard to call. CDR1 and CDR2 from the germline V gene are SGHTA and FQGNSA. This CDR3 spans 15 amino acids. Between the trimmed V and J ends, which lost 1 base and 7 bases, there was a span of 16 bases. In DNA, the CDR3 is TGTGCCAGCAGCTTAGAAGGGAAGACGAGCGGTGGCTACACCTTC. Residues: CASSLEGKTSGGYTF.

The chain has TRBV3-1 (or the pseudogene TRBV3-2) and TRBJ1-5; 8 positions agree with TRBD1. The junction had 12 bases not matched to a gene; V was cut back by 1 base and J by 1 base. The V gene's germline CDR1 is LGHDT and CDR2 YNNKEL (reference sequence). CDR3 size: 19 residues. This CDR3 is CASSQAGQGAPWSNQPQHF. The CDR3 DNA follows: TGTGCCAGCAGCCAAGCTGGCCAGGGGGCCCCCTGGAGCAATCAGCCCCAGCATTTT.

The chain has TRBV15 and TRBJ2-3, with 10 bases fitting TRBD2. The germline CDR1 and CDR2 sequences are LNHNV and YYDKDF (reference sequence). Trimming cost V 0 bases and J 2 bases; bases outside gene matches: 11. The CDR3 is made up of 19 amino acids. This CDR3 reads CATSRDYNLAGAPTDTQYF. For the CDR3, the DNA is TGTGCCACCAGCAGAGATTATAATCTAGCGGGGGCGCCCACAGATACGCAGTATTTT. Supplemented by reference TRBV15 and TRBJ2-3, the full variable domain reads DAMVIQNPRYQVTQFGKPVTLSCSQTLNHNVMYWYQQKSSQAPKLLFHYYDKDFNNEADTPDNFQSRRPNTSFCFLDIRSPGLGDTAMYLCATSRDYNLAGAPTDTQYFGPGTRLTVL.

This chain connects TRBV27 to TRBJ1-5; TRBD1 matches at 10 bases. CDR1 MNHEY and CDR2 SMNVEV come from the germline V gene (reference sequence). CDR3 length: 15 residues. V trimming: 5 bases; J trimming: 2 bases; junction bases outside the gene matches: 3. The CDR3 DNA follows: TGTGCCAGCAGTCCCGGGACAGGGGGCAATCAGCCCCAGCATTTT. Its translation: CASSPGTGGNQPQHF.

The CDR3: CASSFGTGGPGELFF. The CDR3, as DNA: TGTGCCAGCAGCTTCGGGACAGGGGGTCCCGGGGAGCTGTTTTTT. The chain uses TRBV7-3 and TRBJ2-2; the match to TRBD1 covers 11 bases. The germline CDR1 and CDR2 sequences are SGHTA and FQGTGA. Unmatched junction bases numbered 3, after V lost 3 bases and J lost 6 bases. The CDR3 runs to 15 residues.

The V and J genes are TRBV2 and TRBJ1-2, with D uncertain. V gave up 6 bases and J gave up 0 bases, with 5 bases separating them. The germline CDR1 and CDR2 sequences are SNHLY and FYNNEI. The CDR3 sequence is 12 residues long. The CDR3 region is CASSPANYGYTF. DNA for the CDR3: TGTGCCAGCAGCCCAGCTAACTATGGCTACACCTTC. The variable domain in full, completed from reference TRBV2 and TRBJ1-2, reads EPEVTQTPSHQVTQMGQEVILRCVPISNHLYFYWYRQILGQKVEFLVSFYNNEISEKSEIFDDQFSVERPDGSNFTLKIRSTKLEDSAMYFCASSPANYGYTFGSGTRLTVV.

The sample holds a few counts of this clone. The chain links TRBV19 to TRBJ1-5, with 7 bases that match TRBD1. The CDR3 is 15 residues long. The J segment lost 3 bases and the V segment lost 7 bases, leaving 9 bases of the junction unmatched. Germline assignment: CDR1 LNHDA and CDR2 SQIVND (reference sequence). The CDR3 here is CASTRAGGLNQPQHF. The CDR3 bases are TGTGCCAGTACCCGGGCAGGGGGACTCAATCAGCCCCAGCATTTT.

The DNA of the CDR3 is TGTGCCAGTGGACCGGGACAGGGATACAATGAGCAGTTCTTC. Protein: CASGPGQGYNEQFF. The chain links TRBV19 to TRBJ2-1, with 9 bases lining up with TRBD1. The CDR3 spans 14 residues. Germline values: CDR1 LNHDA, CDR2 SQIVND (reference sequence). V dropped 8 bases and J dropped 4; count of bases not matched to a gene: 6.

The chain carries TRBV7-2 and TRBJ1-4; possible D gene TRBD1, 5 bases. The CDR3 spans 14 residues. Germline V gene lookup returns CDR1 SGHTA and CDR2 FQGNSA. Trimming removed 1 base from V and 6 bases from J, with 9 bases in between. CDR3 DNA: TGTGCCAGCAGCTTAGGGGGGGGTGATGAAAAACTGTTTTTT. It translates to CASSLGGGDEKLFF.

This rearrangement joins TRBV18 to TRBJ2-6; TRBD1 matches at 10 bases. V dropped 3 bases and J dropped 0; count of bases not matched to a gene: 5. The CDR3 loop spans 18 amino acids. CDR1 KGHSH and CDR2 LQKENI come from the germline V gene. Here the CDR3 reads CASSPRQGAFSGANVLTF. The CDR3 DNA reads as TGTGCCAGCTCACCCCGACAGGGGGCCTTCTCTGGGGCCAACGTCCTGACTTTC.

This chain uses TRBV28 with TRBJ1-5; D gene ambiguous. CDR1 is MDHEN, CDR2 SYDVKM, per germline. Trimming took off 2 bases at V and 4 bases at J, with 9 bases between the two ends. The CDR3 has 14 residues. CDR3 bases: TGTGCCAGCAGTTTAATTACCGGTAATCAGCCCCAGCATTTT. Its protein is CASSLITGNQPQHF.

The rearrangement uses TRBV27 and TRBJ1-6; 9 bases fit TRBD1. Germline trimming cut 5 bases from V and 4 bases from J; bases unmatched to any gene: 12. The V gene's germline CDR1 is MNHEY and CDR2 SMNVEV (reference sequence). There are 18 residues in the CDR3. CDR3 amino acids: CASSIGQGSGVYNSPLHF. Here the CDR3 DNA reads TGTGCCAGCAGTATCGGACAGGGGTCGGGGGTATATAATTCACCCCTCCACTTT.

The chain carries TRBV6-5 and TRBJ2-7, with 7 positions matching TRBD1. J lost 6 bases, V lost 6 bases, and 8 bases had no gene match. The length of the CDR3 is 13 residues. The V gene's germline CDR1 is MNHEY and CDR2 SVGAGI. CDR3 sequence reads: CASRTGAASEQYF. The CDR3 DNA follows: TGTGCCAGCAGAACAGGGGCAGCGAGCGAGCAGTACTTC.

This chain links TRBV7-6 with TRBJ2-1, with 8 bases identical to TRBD2. Germline CDR1 and CDR2: SGHVS and FNYEAQ. The CDR3 sequence is 17 residues long. The V segment lost 2 bases and the J segment 0 bases; nucleotides outside the gene matches: 6. The CDR3 DNA is TGTGCCAGCAGCTTAAGGAAGCGGGGGAGCTCCTACAATGAGCAGTTCTTC. This translates into CASSLRKRGSSYNEQFF.

This sequence joins TRBV6-5 and TRBJ2-1; TRBD2 matches 10 bases. The CDR3 length is 14 residues. The germline gives CDR1 MNHEY, CDR2 SVGAGI. V lost 2 bases, J lost 9 bases, and 4 bases stayed unmatched. CDR3 in amino acids: CASSYEREGGEQFF. The CDR3 DNA sequence: TGTGCCAGCAGTTACGAGCGGGAGGGCGGTGAGCAGTTCTTC.

The J gene is TRBJ2-7, the V gene TRBV7-6, with 11 bases that match TRBD2. CDR1 and CDR2 (germline): SGHVS, FNYEAQ. V was pared by 0 bases and J by 2 bases, with 3 bases of the junction left unmatched. This CDR3 is built from 16 residues. CDR3: CASSLASSGGTYEQYF. In DNA form, the CDR3 reads TGTGCCAGCAGCTTAGCGTCTAGCGGGGGGACCTACGAGCAGTACTTC.

The CDR3 loop reads CAIKPTGEAYGYTF. The DNA of the CDR3 is TGTGCCATCAAACCCACAGGGGAGGCCTATGGCTACACCTTC. The chain joins TRBV10-3 to TRBJ1-2; 7 nucleotides align to TRBD1. CDR1 and CDR2 (germline): ENHRY, SYGVKD. J lost 4 bases, V lost 7 bases, and 9 bases had no gene match. This CDR3 contains 14 residues.

This chain links TRBV12-5 with TRBJ2-3; 9 nucleotides line up with TRBD2. The CDR3 has 13 amino acids. CDR1 is LGHNT, CDR2 FRNRAP, per germline. V shed 8 bases and J 4 bases; nucleotides not matched to a gene: 4. The CDR3 DNA reads TGTGCTAGTCGACTAGCGGAGGCAGATACGCAGTATTTT. Translation: CASRLAEADTQYF. Full variable domain (missing parts from reference TRBV12-5 and TRBJ2-3): DARVTQTPRHKVTEMGQEVTMRCQPILGHNTVFWYRQTMMQGLELLAYFRNRAPLDDSGMPKDRFSAEMPDATLATLKIQPSEPRDSAVYFCASRLAEADTQYFGPGTRLTVL.

This clone was detected a few times. This same CDR3 is encoded by further DNA sequences in the sample. The V call is TRBV5-1, the J call TRBJ2-1; 7 bases fit TRBD2. The CDR3 spans 15 residues. J was trimmed by 0 bases and V by 2 bases; bases with no gene match: 2. Germline V gene sequence: CDR1 SGHRS, CDR2 YFSETQ. CDR3 nucleotides: TGCGCCAGCAGCTTTGGCGGGAGCTCCTACAATGAGCAGTTCTTC. This codes for CASSFGGSSYNEQFF.

The V call is TRBV30, the J call TRBJ2-3, with 11 nucleotides matching TRBD2. V was clipped by 5 bases and J by 0 bases; unmatched bases: 4. CDR3 length: 15 residues. CDR1 is GTSNPN, CDR2 SVGIG, per germline (reference sequence). The CDR3 DNA sequence: TGTGCCTGGGCCCGACTAGCGGGGAGCACAGATACGCAGTATTTT. Amino acid sequence: CAWARLAGSTDTQYF.

This chain joins TRBV30 and TRBJ2-7, with D hard to call. Trimming shortened V by 3 bases and J by 2 bases, and 14 bases separated the two germline ends. The CDR3 sequence is 14 residues long. Germline V gives CDR1 GTSNPN, CDR2 SVGIG (reference sequence). Here the CDR3 DNA reads TGTGCCTGGAGGCAGGTTTTGGGTCCCTACGAGCAGTACTTC. Translation gives CAWRQVLGPYEQYF.